This T cell receptor beta chain was sequenced during a study of tumor and adjacent non-tumor tissue in lung cancer. With regard to this clonotype: What it recognizes is unknown.

Study observations and caveats: Tumor tissue had significantly higher TCR diversity than normal lung. Tumor TCR diversity, when higher, was linked to shorter survival. Normal lung showed higher cumulative top 100 clone frequency than tumor.

Three rounds of nested PCR, following a modified ARM-PCR protocol, produced the TCRbeta library. TCRdb processed the multiplex PCR reads anew with MiXCR; each CDR3 protein has one entry. The table shows about 86,000 distinct CDR3 sequences, with roughly three quarters occurring only once. The template was RNA from unsorted bulk tissue. More than 3 cm separated this lung sample from the edge of the tumor. What was sequenced was distant non-tumor lung tissue. This receptor was identified in a woman in her forties or fifties with non-small cell lung cancer.

As DNA, the CDR3 is TGTGCCAGCAGAAGTATAGGAGGGGTTACGCAGTATTTT. The encoded protein is CASRSIGGVTQYF. The rearrangement joins TRBV6-2 or TRBV6-3 to TRBJ2-3; possible D gene TRBD2, 6 bases. The germline V gene encodes CDR1 MNHEY and CDR2 SVGEGT. The germline V and J ends were trimmed by 6 bases and 8 bases, with 15 bases remaining between them. The CDR3 runs to 13 residues.